This T cell receptor (beta chain) derives from a study of sequential checkpoint blockade in melanoma. Study-wide context: Randomization was 1:1 between first-line nivolumab→ipilimumab and ipilimumab→nivolumab.

TCRdb's table, derived via immunoSEQ multiplex PCR, lists solely in-frame clones and lacks some. The data hold around 11,000 clones, with approximately 76% observed a single time. Specified treatment: randomized to nivolumab then ipilimumab (arm A) or the reverse (arm B). No patient had prior DNA-damaging chemotherapy. From thawed PBMCs, live CD3+CD8+ cells negative for CD19 and CD56 were sorted. From germline, CDR1 is SQVTM and CDR2 ANQGSEA. Trimming took off 4 bases at V and 6 bases at J, with 7 bases between the two ends. The length of the CDR3 is 11 residues. The sequence came from a human donor with melanoma. This material consisted of CD8+ T cells sorted from blood (inferred from file names), taken from a patient given nivolumab and ipilimumab in sequence. The V and J genes are TRBV29-1 and TRBJ2-1, with D perhaps matching TRBD1 (5 bases). The CDR3 DNA is TGCAGCGTTGCGGACACCAATGAGCAGTTCTTC. Protein product: CSVADTNEQFF.